These 10 T cell receptor beta chains share one sample of origin, sequenced in a study of Ad26.COV2.S vaccination and SARS-CoV-2 variants. Produced via immunoSEQ multiplex PCR; TCRdb's table is partial and in-frame only. Counted here are hundreds of thousands of clones, around 90% occurring once; the ten biggest clones make up approximately 5.9%. Stated treatment: some 19 received Ad26.COV2.S at low or high dose, single or two shots; roughly 5 received placebo; per-sample allocation not given. The samples date from day 63 after the first vaccine or placebo injection. Source: peripheral blood, taken in a trial of Ad26.COV2.S vaccine versus placebo. The receptors here all came from a person between 18 and 65 years old who received the Ad26.COV2.S COVID-19 vaccine or a placebo.

The J gene is TRBJ2-3, the V gene TRBV15; 10 nucleotides align to TRBD1. This CDR3 spans 15 amino acids. Germline V gene sequence: CDR1 LNHNV, CDR2 YYDKDF (reference sequence). V shed 3 bases, J shed 3 bases, and the junction held 3 bases outside the gene matches. CDR3 protein: CATSRGTGETDTQYF. DNA of the CDR3: TGTGCCACCAGCAGGGGGACAGGGGAAACAGATACGCAGTATTTT.

This clone has a handful of counts. The rearrangement joins TRBV6-4 to TRBJ2-3; 7 bases align to TRBD1. J lost 3 bases, V lost 3 bases, and 3 bases had no gene match. From germline, CDR1 is MRHNA and CDR2 SNTAGT. The CDR3 covers 14 residues. CDR3 nucleotide sequence: TGTGCCAGCAGTGAGAGACAGGGAACAGATACGCAGTATTTT. It specifies CASSERQGTDTQYF.

This clone has only one observation. CDR3 in amino acids: CASSWTGNNSPLHF. The CDR3 DNA reads TGTGCCAGCAGCTGGACAGGGAATAATTCACCCCTCCACTTT. The chain is built from TRBV6-5 and TRBJ1-6, with 8 bases fitting TRBD1. The CDR3 extends over 14 amino acids. J lost 5 bases, V lost 6 bases, and 3 bases had no gene match. From germline, CDR1 is MNHEY and CDR2 SVGAGI.

This sequence joins TRBV29-1 and TRBJ1-5; D is perhaps TRBD1 (6 bases). CDR1 and CDR2 from the germline V gene are SQVTM and ANQGSEA. With 3 bases removed from V and 0 bases from J, the gap between germline ends came to 24 bases. The CDR3 spans 19 residues. The DNA of the CDR3 is TGCAGCGTTGAGAGTCGCAATTCAGGGGAGTTTTATAGCAATCAGCCCCAGCATTTT. Its translation is CSVESRNSGEFYSNQPQHF.

The chain joins TRBV7-2 to TRBJ2-5; D is uncertain. V lost 1 base and J lost 0, with 6 bases in between. Germline loops: CDR1 SGHTA, CDR2 FQGNSA. The CDR3 is 14 amino acids. CDR3 residues: CASSLDADQETQYF. In nucleotides, the CDR3 is TGTGCCAGCAGCTTAGACGCCGACCAAGAGACCCAGTACTTC.

This sequence joins TRBV12-3 or TRBV12-4 and TRBJ1-2, with a tentative D call TRBD1 (5 bases). The CDR3 extends over 11 amino acids. The ends were cut back, 6 bases at V and 7 bases at J, with 9 bases in the middle. The CDR3 bases are TGTGCCAGCAGAATGAGGGGTGGCTACACCTTC. This translates into CASRMRGGYTF.

The CDR3: CASSFRTEEKLFF. The CDR3 DNA follows: TGTGCCAGCAGCTTTCGGACTGAGGAAAAACTGTTTTTT. The chain has TRBV5-4 and TRBJ1-4, with D hard to call. Trimming removed 2 bases from V and 8 bases from J, with 10 bases in between. Germline CDR1 is SGHNT and CDR2 is YYREEE (reference sequence). This CDR3 region has 13 residues.

This clone was recorded only once. V usage is TRBV7-2 and J usage is TRBJ2-7, with 12 bases identical to TRBD2. The CDR3 consists of 15 residues. V was pared by 5 bases and J by 3 bases, with 5 bases of the junction left unmatched. CDR1 and CDR2 (germline): SGHTA, FQGNSA. The CDR3 DNA reads TGTGCCAGCAGCCCTTCTAGCGGGGGGGACTACGAGCAGTACTTC. Amino acids: CASSPSSGGDYEQYF.

The chain is built from TRBV7-8 and TRBJ2-2; 14 nucleotides match TRBD2. With 5 bases clipped from V and 1 base from J, the junction kept 9 bases outside the gene matches. The CDR3 length is 19 residues. CDR1 SGHVS and CDR2 FQNEAQ come from the germline V gene. CDR3 sequence: CASSPIGLAGGRNTGELFF. In nucleotides, the CDR3 is TGTGCCAGCAGCCCTATCGGACTAGCGGGGGGACGGAACACCGGGGAGCTGTTTTTT.

The rearrangement links TRBV11-2 to TRBJ2-3, with TRBD1 as a possible D gene (5 bases). Germline V gene sequence: CDR1 SGHAT, CDR2 FQNNGV. The CDR3 extends over 19 amino acids. The V gene lost 5 bases and the J gene lost 0 bases, with 24 bases spanning the gap. DNA for the CDR3: TGTGCCAGCAGCCGTCAAGGGGTTTTGTTAAGGAATAGCACAGATACGCAGTATTTT. It translates to CASSRQGVLLRNSTDTQYF.